A selection of T cell receptor beta chains follows, all from one sample in a study of blood T cell repertoires in COVID-19. Clones were read by immunoSEQ multiplex PCR, and TCRdb kept only the in-frame ones, dropping some. The table records a few hundred thousand clones, around 85% of them present only once. Sequenced sample: PBMCs or T cells enriched from blood (not recorded which). These receptors came from a woman aged 25 to 45 who had recovered from COVID-19. The CDR3 runs from the conserved cysteine through the conserved F or W. D genes are given only for firm matches. The size entry is marked missing in some rows and otherwise reads once, few, many or a size class.

j_gene: TRBJ2-5
v_gene: TRBV6-5
abundance: NA
d_gene: NA
CDR3nt: TGTGCCAGCAGCTATTCAGGGGGAGGAGAGACCCAGTACTTC
CDR3aa: CASSYSGGGETQYF

j_gene: TRBJ2-7
v_gene: TRBV4-2
abundance: NA
d_gene: NA
CDR3nt: TGTGCCAGCAGCCACCGGGGGACCTACGAGCAGTACTTC
CDR3aa: CASSHRGTYEQYF

j_gene: TRBJ2-5
v_gene: TRBV28
abundance: NA
d_gene: TRBD2
CDR3nt: TGTGCCAGCAGCCCCCCGGGACTAGCTGAAGAGACCCAGTACTTC
CDR3aa: CASSPPGLAEETQYF

j_gene: TRBJ1-1
v_gene: TRBV9
abundance: NA
d_gene: NA
CDR3nt: TGTGCCAGCGGGACTTCGGGCACTGAAGCTTTCTTT
CDR3aa: CASGTSGTEAFF

j_gene: TRBJ2-2
v_gene: TRBV2
abundance: few
d_gene: NA
CDR3nt: TGTGCCAGCAGAGGTGGGGCCGCTCTGACCGGGGAGCTGTTTTTT
CDR3aa: CASRGGAALTGELFF

j_gene: TRBJ2-5
v_gene: TRBV10-3
abundance: NA
d_gene: TRBD1
CDR3nt: TGTGCCATCAGTGAGTCCGCCAGGGGGGAGACCCAGTACTTC
CDR3aa: CAISESARGETQYF

j_gene: TRBJ1-4
v_gene: TRBV3-1/TRBV3-2
abundance: NA
d_gene: NA
CDR3nt: TGTGCCAGCAGCCATCAGGGGCGGGAAAAACTGTTTTTT
CDR3aa: CASSHQGREKLFF

j_gene: TRBJ2-7
v_gene: TRBV3-1/TRBV3-2
abundance: NA
d_gene: NA
CDR3nt: TGTGCCAGCAGCCAAGACCGGGGATTCTCCTACGAGCAGTACTTC
CDR3aa: CASSQDRGFSYEQYF

j_gene: TRBJ1-1
v_gene: TRBV12-3/TRBV12-4
abundance: NA
d_gene: TRBD1
CDR3nt: TGTGCCAGCAGCCGACAGGGGACCACTGAAGCTTTCTTT
CDR3aa: CASSRQGTTEAFF

j_gene: TRBJ1-4
v_gene: TRBV19
abundance: NA
d_gene: NA
CDR3nt: TGTGCCAGCGCCGGACAGCTGAATGAAAAACTGTTTTTT
CDR3aa: CASAGQLNEKLFF

j_gene: TRBJ1-5
v_gene: TRBV2
abundance: NA
d_gene: TRBD1
CDR3nt: TGTGCCAGCAGGTCCGGGACAGGGGGCAGCAATCAGCCCCAGCATTTT
CDR3aa: CASRSGTGGSNQPQHF

j_gene: TRBJ1-1
v_gene: TRBV19
abundance: NA
d_gene: TRBD1
CDR3nt: TGTGCCAGTAGTCCGACAGGGAGGAACACTGAAGCTTTCTTT
CDR3aa: CASSPTGRNTEAFF

j_gene: TRBJ1-2
v_gene: TRBV5-6
abundance: NA
d_gene: TRBD1
CDR3nt: TGTGCCAGCAGCAGCGACAGGGTCGGTGGCTACACCTTC
CDR3aa: CASSSDRVGGYTF

j_gene: TRBJ2-1
v_gene: TRBV6-5
abundance: NA
d_gene: NA
CDR3nt: TGTGCCACCCGACAGAGCTCCTACAATGAGCAGTTCTTC
CDR3aa: CATRQSSYNEQFF

j_gene: TRBJ1-5
v_gene: TRBV3-1/TRBV3-2
abundance: NA
d_gene: TRBD1
CDR3nt: TGTGCCAGCAGCCCCGGACAGGGGGGCCAGCCCCAGCATTTT
CDR3aa: CASSPGQGGQPQHF

j_gene: TRBJ2-2
v_gene: TRBV11-1
abundance: NA
d_gene: TRBD2
CDR3nt: TGTGCCAGCAGCCAAGCGGGGGGGAACACCGGGGAGCTGTTTTTT
CDR3aa: CASSQAGGNTGELFF

j_gene: TRBJ2-7
v_gene: TRBV5-6
abundance: NA
d_gene: NA
CDR3nt: TGTGCCAGCAGCTTGGACGGAAGGGGGAACTCCTACGAGCAGTACTTC
CDR3aa: CASSLDGRGNSYEQYF

j_gene: TRBJ2-2
v_gene: TRBV7-9
abundance: NA
d_gene: NA
CDR3nt: TGTGCCAGCAGCACAGTGAACACCGGGGAGCTGTTTTTT
CDR3aa: CASSTVNTGELFF

j_gene: TRBJ2-1
v_gene: TRBV4-1
abundance: NA
d_gene: TRBD2
CDR3nt: TGCGCCAGCAGCCCCCCGGGGACTATCAAGAGGAATGAGCAGTTCTTC
CDR3aa: CASSPPGTIKRNEQFF

j_gene: TRBJ1-5
v_gene: TRBV30
abundance: NA
d_gene: TRBD1
CDR3nt: TGTGCCTTGGACAGGGGGGGAAATCAGCCCCAGCATTTT
CDR3aa: CALDRGGNQPQHF

j_gene: TRBJ2-7
v_gene: TRBV4-1
abundance: NA
d_gene: NA
CDR3nt: TGCGCCAGCAGCCCAGGGGAGCCCTACGAGCAGTACTTC
CDR3aa: CASSPGEPYEQYF

j_gene: TRBJ1-1
v_gene: TRBV7-3
abundance: NA
d_gene: NA
CDR3nt: TGTGCCAGCAGTCCGGGATTAATGAACACTGAAGCTTTCTTT
CDR3aa: CASSPGLMNTEAFF

j_gene: TRBJ1-5
v_gene: TRBV27
abundance: NA
d_gene: TRBD1
CDR3nt: TGTGCCAGCAGTAGACAGGGTGAGCAGCCCCAGCATTTT
CDR3aa: CASSRQGEQPQHF

j_gene: TRBJ2-1
v_gene: TRBV11-2
abundance: NA
d_gene: TRBD2
CDR3nt: TGTGCCAGCAGCTTAGAGCCGGGACTAGCGGGAGGGCAGTTCTTC
CDR3aa: CASSLEPGLAGGQFF

j_gene: TRBJ1-1
v_gene: TRBV7-9
abundance: NA
d_gene: TRBD1
CDR3nt: TGTGCCAGCAGCTGGGGACAGGCGGGCATGCACACTGAAGCTTTCTTT
CDR3aa: CASSWGQAGMHTEAFF

j_gene: TRBJ2-7
v_gene: TRBV6-5
abundance: NA
d_gene: NA
CDR3nt: TGTGCCAGCTTCGGCGGGTACGAGCAGTACTTC
CDR3aa: CASFGGYEQYF

j_gene: TRBJ2-1
v_gene: TRBV5-1
abundance: NA
d_gene: TRBD2
CDR3nt: TGCGCCAGCAGCTTAGGCGGGGGAGAGTACAATGAGCAGTTCTTC
CDR3aa: CASSLGGGEYNEQFF

j_gene: TRBJ2-3
v_gene: TRBV27
abundance: NA
d_gene: TRBD2
CDR3nt: TGTGCCAGCAGTTCCCTCCTAGCGGGGGGGCCCCTAGATACGCAGTATTTT
CDR3aa: CASSSLLAGGPLDTQYF

j_gene: TRBJ2-3
v_gene: TRBV6-4
abundance: NA
d_gene: TRBD2
CDR3nt: TGTGCCAGCAGTGACGGGGTAGCGGGAGATCGGGATACGCAGTATTTT
CDR3aa: CASSDGVAGDRDTQYF

j_gene: TRBJ1-5
v_gene: TRBV27
abundance: NA
d_gene: NA
CDR3nt: TGTGCCAGCAGTTCCCACAGGTACAATCAGCCCCAGCATTTT
CDR3aa: CASSSHRYNQPQHF

j_gene: TRBJ1-1
v_gene: TRBV29-1
abundance: NA
d_gene: NA
CDR3nt: TGCAGCGTTGAACTCAGGGCGGTTTCTGGTGAAGCTTTCTTT
CDR3aa: CSVELRAVSGEAFF

j_gene: TRBJ1-2
v_gene: TRBV2
abundance: NA
d_gene: TRBD1
CDR3nt: TGTGCCAGCTCAGATACCCACGGGACAGCGGGTGGCTACACCTTC
CDR3aa: CASSDTHGTAGGYTF

j_gene: TRBJ1-4
v_gene: TRBV4-2
abundance: NA
d_gene: TRBD1
CDR3nt: TGTGCCAGCAGCCCTAGGACAGGGGAGTCTGAAGGGTTTTTT
CDR3aa: CASSPRTGESEGFF

j_gene: TRBJ2-5
v_gene: TRBV7-9
abundance: NA
d_gene: TRBD2
CDR3nt: TGTGCCAGCAGCGTAGGACTAGCGGGCCAAGAGACCCAGTACTTC
CDR3aa: CASSVGLAGQETQYF

j_gene: TRBJ2-2
v_gene: TRBV20-1
abundance: NA
d_gene: TRBD2
CDR3nt: TGCAGTGCTAGTTCAGCGGGGGGAGCCGGGGAGCTGTTTTTT
CDR3aa: CSASSAGGAGELFF

j_gene: TRBJ1-2
v_gene: TRBV19
abundance: NA
d_gene: NA
CDR3nt: TGTGCCAGTATCAATCGGGGGAACCGGTTCTATGGCTACACCTTC
CDR3aa: CASINRGNRFYGYTF

j_gene: TRBJ1-4
v_gene: TRBV5-1
abundance: NA
d_gene: TRBD1
CDR3nt: TGCGCCAGCAGCTTGGGAGCCCGGACAGGGTTAGGTGAAAAACTGTTTTTT
CDR3aa: CASSLGARTGLGEKLFF

j_gene: TRBJ2-5
v_gene: TRBV7-9
abundance: NA
d_gene: TRBD2
CDR3nt: TGTGCCAGCAGCTCCAGACTAGCGGGTAACCAAGAGACCCAGTACTTC
CDR3aa: CASSSRLAGNQETQYF

j_gene: TRBJ1-2
v_gene: TRBV11-2
abundance: once
d_gene: TRBD1
CDR3nt: TGTGCCAGCAGCTCGCAACAGGGGCACGGCTACACCTTC
CDR3aa: CASSSQQGHGYTF

j_gene: TRBJ2-5
v_gene: TRBV5-5
abundance: NA
d_gene: NA
CDR3nt: TGTGCCAGCAGCCCATCCGCACCTCAGGGGCCCGCCGGGGAGACCCAGTACTTC
CDR3aa: CASSPSAPQGPAGETQYF

j_gene: TRBJ1-2
v_gene: TRBV19
abundance: NA
d_gene: TRBD1
CDR3nt: TGTGCCAGTAGCCGGGACAGGGAACTCTATGGCTACACCTTC
CDR3aa: CASSRDRELYGYTF

j_gene: TRBJ2-7
v_gene: TRBV12-3/TRBV12-4
abundance: NA
d_gene: NA
CDR3nt: TGTGCCAGCAGTTTTCGGGGCTCCTACGAGCAGTACTTC
CDR3aa: CASSFRGSYEQYF

j_gene: TRBJ1-4
v_gene: TRBV23-1
abundance: once
d_gene: TRBD1
CDR3nt: TGCGCCAGCAGTCAATCGAAGCGACAGGGGGTGTTTGAAAAACTGTTTTTT
CDR3aa: CASSQSKRQGVFEKLFF

j_gene: TRBJ2-1
v_gene: TRBV29-1
abundance: NA
d_gene: NA
CDR3nt: TGCAGCGTTGAAGGTGTGGGGGGGCCGGGCGATGAGCAGTTCTTC
CDR3aa: CSVEGVGGPGDEQFF

j_gene: TRBJ1-4
v_gene: TRBV28
abundance: NA
d_gene: NA
CDR3nt: TGTGCCAGCGAAGGAGGGAAACTGTTTTTT
CDR3aa: CASEGGKLFF

j_gene: TRBJ2-7
v_gene: TRBV30
abundance: NA
d_gene: TRBD1
CDR3nt: TGTGCCTGGAGGAGATCCGGGACAGGATCCTACGAGCAGTACTTC
CDR3aa: CAWRRSGTGSYEQYF

j_gene: TRBJ1-5
v_gene: TRBV4-1
abundance: NA
d_gene: NA
CDR3nt: TGCGCCAGCAGCCAAGAGGGGCAGGGAGGACAGCCCCAGCATTTT
CDR3aa: CASSQEGQGGQPQHF

j_gene: TRBJ1-2
v_gene: TRBV9
abundance: NA
d_gene: TRBD1
CDR3nt: TGTGCCAGCAGCGCCGGGACAGGGCACTTTAACTATGGCTACACCTTC
CDR3aa: CASSAGTGHFNYGYTF

j_gene: TRBJ2-1
v_gene: TRBV6-4
abundance: once
d_gene: TRBD2
CDR3nt: TGTGCCAGCAGTGACCATAGCGGGTACAATGAGCAGTTCTTC
CDR3aa: CASSDHSGYNEQFF

j_gene: TRBJ1-5
v_gene: TRBV28
abundance: NA
d_gene: NA
CDR3nt: TGTGCCAGCAGTTCCCTGACAGTAGCCCATCAGCCCCAGCATTTT
CDR3aa: CASSSLTVAHQPQHF

j_gene: TRBJ1-1
v_gene: TRBV4-1
abundance: NA
d_gene: TRBD1
CDR3nt: TGCGCCAGCAGCCAAGTGAGGGGACAGGGTTTGGATTTCTTT
CDR3aa: CASSQVRGQGLDFF

j_gene: TRBJ1-1
v_gene: TRBV3-1/TRBV3-2
abundance: NA
d_gene: NA
CDR3nt: TGTGCCAGCAGCCAAGAGGGACTCAGGGCTAGTGAAGCTTTCTTT
CDR3aa: CASSQEGLRASEAFF

j_gene: TRBJ2-7
v_gene: TRBV5-6
abundance: NA
d_gene: NA
CDR3nt: TGTGCCAGCAGCAACAGGGTTTACGAGCAGTACTTC
CDR3aa: CASSNRVYEQYF

j_gene: TRBJ2-7
v_gene: TRBV7-6
abundance: NA
d_gene: TRBD2
CDR3nt: TGTGCCAGCAGCTCAGGGACTAGCGGGGTCTACGAGCAGTACTTC
CDR3aa: CASSSGTSGVYEQYF

j_gene: TRBJ1-6
v_gene: TRBV28
abundance: NA
d_gene: TRBD1
CDR3nt: TGTGCCAGCAGTGCCGGAGACAGGGTTAATTCACCCCTCCACTTT
CDR3aa: CASSAGDRVNSPLHF

j_gene: TRBJ1-2
v_gene: TRBV27
abundance: NA
d_gene: TRBD1
CDR3nt: TGTGCCAGCAGTTTTATGGGACAGGGGGAAATAGGATATGGCTACACCTTC
CDR3aa: CASSFMGQGEIGYGYTF

j_gene: TRBJ1-5
v_gene: TRBV5-4
abundance: NA
d_gene: NA
CDR3nt: TGTGCCAGCAGCCTACCAAATCAGCCCCAGCATTTT
CDR3aa: CASSLPNQPQHF

j_gene: TRBJ2-1
v_gene: TRBV9
abundance: NA
d_gene: NA
CDR3nt: TGTGCCAGCAGCCCCCCCAGCAATGAGCAGTTCTTC
CDR3aa: CASSPPSNEQFF

j_gene: TRBJ2-1
v_gene: TRBV11-2
abundance: NA
d_gene: TRBD2
CDR3nt: TGTGCCAGCAGCCCACACCTAGCGGGGAGGGCTGACAATGAGCAGTTCTTC
CDR3aa: CASSPHLAGRADNEQFF

j_gene: TRBJ2-3
v_gene: TRBV6-2/TRBV6-3
abundance: NA
d_gene: TRBD2
CDR3nt: TGTGCCAGCAGCCCCCTGCGGGGGGGCTGGGATACGCAGTATTTT
CDR3aa: CASSPLRGGWDTQYF